Listed below are T cell receptor beta chains from one sample, sequenced in a study of CD8 T cells in Susac syndrome. TCRdb re-called the immunoSEQ multiplex PCR reads with MiXCR, one entry per CDR3 protein. The data hold approximately 200,000 distinct CDR3 sequences, with approximately 96% observed a single time. The source material was CD4+ T cells from PBMCs. The receptors stem from a human donor with multiple sclerosis. Both conserved end residues are part of each CDR3. Each record gives: V gene, D gene, CDR3 length, clone size, J gene, CDR3 DNA, CDR3 protein. A D gene is named only where the DNA matches it firmly. Size values are once, few and many counts, or a class for expanded clones, and some rows have none.

>TRBV5-1|NA|12|NA|TRBJ1-5
TGCGCCAGCAGCTTGGAAGATCAGCCCCAGCATTTT
CASSLEDQPQHF
>TRBV4-1|TRBD1|16|NA|TRBJ2-1
TGCGCCAGCAGCCAAGATGACAGGGGGGCCTACAATGAGCAGTTCTTC
CASSQDDRGAYNEQFF
>TRBV29-1|TRBD1|13|once|TRBJ1-4
TGCAGCGTGACCGGGACAGGGGGAGAAAAACTGTTTTTT
CSVTGTGGEKLFF
>TRBV7-2|NA|14|NA|TRBJ2-1
TGTGCCAGCAGCTTAGCGAGGATTCACAATGAGCAGTTCTTC
CASSLARIHNEQFF
>TRBV18|NA|15|NA|TRBJ2-1
TGTGCCAGCTCACCAGCGGCAGTATCCTACAATGAGCAGTTCTTC
CASSPAAVSYNEQFF
>TRBV4-2|NA|13|few|TRBJ2-7
TGTGCCAGCAGCCTGGAGGGTCCTGGCGAGCAGTACTTC
CASSLEGPGEQYF
>TRBV20-1|TRBD2|15|NA|TRBJ2-5
TGCAGTGCTCTCCGCCGTGCGGGGGGGTTGGAGACCCAGTACTTC
CSALRRAGGLETQYF
>TRBV12-3/TRBV12-4|TRBD2|15|NA|TRBJ2-5
TGTGCCAGCAGACCCACCGGGGGGGACCAAGAGACCCAGTACTTC
CASRPTGGDQETQYF
>TRBV9|NA|16|once|TRBJ2-3
TGTGCCAGCAGCGTAGGCCCCTCCTCTAGAACAGATACGCAGTATTTT
CASSVGPSSRTDTQYF
>TRBV2|TRBD1|14|NA|TRBJ2-7
TGTGCCAGCTCCCAGGACAGGGTCGGGTACGAGCAGTACTTC
CASSQDRVGYEQYF
>TRBV29-1|TRBD1|14|NA|TRBJ2-5
TGCAGCGTTGCACCCGGGACAGGGAAAGAGACCCAGTACTTC
CSVAPGTGKETQYF
>TRBV30|TRBD1|13|NA|TRBJ1-2
TGTGCCTGGAGTGAGGACAGGGCCTATGGCTACACCTTC
CAWSEDRAYGYTF
>TRBV19|TRBD1|17|NA|TRBJ1-1
TGTGCCAGTAGGTCTACTAGGGACAGAAAAGTGAACACTGAAGCTTTCTTT
CASRSTRDRKVNTEAFF
>TRBV15|NA|14|NA|TRBJ1-2
TGTGCCACCAGCAGCCCTCTTCAATTCTATGGCTACACCTTC
CATSSPLQFYGYTF
>TRBV30|TRBD1|16|NA|TRBJ2-1
TGTGCAGAGGAGAGGACAGGGCGTGACTCCTACAATGAGCAGTTCTTC
CAEERTGRDSYNEQFF